This TCR beta chain is drawn from a study of tumor-infiltrating lymphocytes in primary liver carcinoma. Study-wide results and limits: A significantly higher top-250-clone fraction was recorded for tumors than for blood (p = 0.039). It was tumor-adjacent and tumor-blood pairs that overlapped less than tumor region pairs did.

Germline DNA was extracted too, while blood RNA derived from unsorted whole blood. A few counts support this clonotype. Its antigen is currently unknown. From 500 ng of total RNA, TCR beta-specific cDNA was reverse-transcribed using a constant-region primer. What produced the TCR beta libraries was three nested multiplex PCR rounds using slightly modified ARM-PCR. The opening two PCR rounds, about 11 cycles each, paired TRBV1-TRBV30 forward primers with a C-beta reverse primer. TCRdb independently ran MiXCR on the multiplex PCR reads; one entry per CDR3 protein. Found here are over 250,000 distinct CDR3 sequences, 50% to 60% of them singletons; the top ten hold 17%. Trimming removed 3 bases at V and 1 base at J, with 9 bases between. The CDR3 is 14 residues long.

The V call is TRBV12-3 or TRBV12-4, the J call TRBJ2-5; perhaps TRBD2 as D (5 bases). The sequenced material came from peripheral blood. This TCR came from a woman between 25 and 40 years old with primary liver carcinoma and hepatitis B virus infection. Written as DNA, the CDR3 is TGTGCCAGCAGTTTGACGGGAATCCAAGAGACCCAGTACTTC. Translating gives CASSLTGIQETQYF.